This T cell receptor beta chain was identified in a study of cytomegalovirus exposure and HLA in healthy donors. Study background: Counted in an early data release were about 80 million unique TCRs from HLA-typed donors.

Likely unrecorded immune exposures existed in these nominally healthy donors. Overall study findings and caveats: The classifier reportedly diagnosed cytomegalovirus status with high sensitivity and specificity. CMV serostatus stood as the only immune exposure information on hand.

PCR used 60 Vbeta primers and 13 Jbeta primers. Measured with immunoSEQ multiplex PCR; TCRdb has only the in-frame clones, and not every one. The sample has about 200,000 clones; more than 60% are singletons. Germline CDR1 is SNHLY and CDR2 is FYNNEI. The CDR3 is made up of 13 amino acids. Trimming took off 7 bases at V and 5 bases at J, with 12 bases between the two ends. Concerning this clone itself: The antigen is undetermined.

Source material: PBMCs. The V gene is TRBV2, the J gene TRBJ1-5; D is possibly TRBD1 (5 bases). The TCR was taken from a girl aged 2 to 9 in good health and CMV-seronegative. The CDR3 DNA is TGTGCCAGCAAGTGGGGGGGGGATCAGCCCCAGCATTTT. This gives the protein CASKWGGDQPQHF. The whole variable domain, filled in from reference TRBV2 and TRBJ1-5, reads EPEVTQTPSHQVTQMGQEVILRCVPISNHLYFYWYRQILGQKVEFLVSFYNNEISEKSEIFDDQFSVERPDGSNFTLKIRSTKLEDSAMYFCASKWGGDQPQHFGDGTRLSIL.